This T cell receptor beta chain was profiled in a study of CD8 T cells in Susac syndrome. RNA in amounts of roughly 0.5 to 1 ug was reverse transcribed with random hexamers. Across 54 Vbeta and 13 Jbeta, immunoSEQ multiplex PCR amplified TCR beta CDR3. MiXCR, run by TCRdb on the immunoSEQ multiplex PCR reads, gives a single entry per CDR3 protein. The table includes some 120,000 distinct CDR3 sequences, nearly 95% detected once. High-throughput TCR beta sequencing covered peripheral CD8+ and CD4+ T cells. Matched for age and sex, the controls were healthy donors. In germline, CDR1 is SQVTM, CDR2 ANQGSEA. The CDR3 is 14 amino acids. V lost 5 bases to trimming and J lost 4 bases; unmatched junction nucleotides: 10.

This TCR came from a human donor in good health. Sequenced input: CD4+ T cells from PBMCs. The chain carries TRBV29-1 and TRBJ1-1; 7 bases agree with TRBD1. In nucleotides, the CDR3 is TGCAGCGTTCGGTCACAGGGGTCGGCCACTGAAGCTTTCTTT. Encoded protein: CSVRSQGSATEAFF.